This record covers a single TCR beta chain. Its specificity is not known. The sample comes from a study of a mutant IDH1 vaccine in newly diagnosed glioma. Study-level background: All eight of the vaccinations patients received fell in weeks 1, 3, 5, 7, 11, 15, 19 and 23. Radiotherapy alone preceded vaccination by 4-6 weeks; alternatively, vaccination started with temozolomide cycles.

This sample's time point: week 5, during vaccination. A single vaccine dose contained 300 ug of mutant IDH1 20-mer peptide, and topical imiquimod was used with it. Profiling relied on immunoSEQ multiplex PCR, and the TCRdb table lists in-frame clones only, not all of them. The sample lists 75,000 to 80,000 clones, roughly 90% occurring once. The receptor's source is a woman between 50 and 59 years old with glioma. The source material was PBMCs, sampled from a glioma patient whose treatment included an IDH1 peptide vaccine.

CDR3 nucleotides: TGTGCCTGGAGTCTGGGACTAGCTCTGGAGACCCAGTACTTC. This translates into CAWSLGLALETQYF. The chain recombines TRBV30 with TRBJ2-5; 9 positions agree with TRBD2. The germline V gene encodes CDR1 GTSNPN and CDR2 SVGIG (reference sequence). CDR3 length equals 14 residues. V gave up 2 bases and J gave up 5 bases; unmatched junction bases: 6.